This note documents a single TCR beta chain sequence. This specimen belongs to a study of lymphopenia after photon versus proton radiotherapy. The CDR3 contains 14 residues. Germline lookup yields CDR1 SEHNR and CDR2 FQNEAQ (reference sequence). J was trimmed by 0 bases and V by 3 bases; bases with no gene match: 2. Generated by immunoSEQ multiplex PCR, the TCRdb table keeps only in-frame clones and is missing some. The table records around 70,000 clones, 85% to 95% of them present only once. The source was peripheral blood, collected from a patient treated with photon-based radiotherapy. The TCR was taken from a middle-aged woman with cholangiocarcinoma. This chain connects TRBV7-9 to TRBJ2-7; 7 bases fit TRBD1. The CDR3 spells CASSLDRSSYEQYF. The CDR3, as DNA: TGTGCCAGCAGCTTGGACAGGAGCTCCTACGAGCAGTACTTC.